Below are 14 T cell receptor beta chains sequenced from a single sample in a study of blood T cell repertoires in COVID-19. Profiling relied on immunoSEQ multiplex PCR, and the TCRdb table lists in-frame clones only, not all of them. The table includes roughly 120,000 clones, under 95% detected once. Sequencing was carried out using peripheral blood. Every receptor here comes from a man aged 55-75 years with COVID-19, enrolled during active disease.

J is TRBJ1-1 and V is TRBV12-3 or TRBV12-4; D gene unclear. V was pared by 1 base and J by 4 bases, with 7 bases between. The CDR3 extends over 13 amino acids. CDR3 residues: CASSLGWSTEAFF. CDR3 DNA: TGTGCCAGCAGTTTAGGGTGGAGCACTGAAGCTTTCTTT.

The chain links TRBV6-5 to TRBJ1-2; perhaps TRBD1 as D (5 bases). Germline CDR1 MNHEY, CDR2 SVGAGI. The CDR3 has 15 residues. The V gene lost 4 bases and the J gene lost 7 bases, with 19 bases spanning the gap. CDR3 region: CASSFSRVSLRGYTF. CDR3 in DNA: TGTGCCAGCAGTTTCTCCAGGGTCTCACTTCGTGGCTACACCTTC.

This chain links TRBV18 with TRBJ2-5; the D gene is possibly TRBD2 (7 bases). V was clipped by 2 bases and J by 4 bases, with 17 bases between them. This CDR3 comprises 16 residues. Germline CDR1 is KGHSH and CDR2 is LQKENI. The CDR3 sequence: CASSPRRGTRGETQYF. The CDR3 coding sequence is TGTGCCAGCTCACCAAGGCGGGGGACAAGAGGAGAGACCCAGTACTTC.

The chain is built from TRBV7-9 and TRBJ2-1, with D unresolved. The CDR3 covers 13 residues. In germline, CDR1 is SEHNR, CDR2 FQNEAQ (reference sequence). V lost 1 base and J lost 3, with 4 bases in between. The CDR3 protein is CASSLGLYNEQFF. The CDR3 DNA reads as TGTGCCAGCAGCTTAGGGCTCTACAATGAGCAGTTCTTC.

The gene calls are TRBV3-1 (or the pseudogene TRBV3-2) and TRBJ2-1, with D perhaps matching TRBD2 (6 bases). With 1 base removed from V and 8 bases from J, the gap between germline ends came to 9 bases. Germline assignment: CDR1 LGHDT and CDR2 YNNKEL (reference sequence). This CDR3 region has 13 residues. The CDR3 DNA sequence: TGTGCCAGCAGCCAAGGGGGGGTTGATGAGCAGTTCTTC. Translation: CASSQGGVDEQFF.

J is TRBJ1-1 and V is TRBV7-8, with 9 bases lining up with TRBD1. Germline assignment: CDR1 SGHVS and CDR2 FQNEAQ. The CDR3 runs 16 residues. Unmatched junction bases numbered 6, after V lost 1 base and J lost 3 bases. This CDR3 reads CASSLGDRASYTEAFF. The CDR3 coding sequence is TGTGCCAGCAGCTTAGGGGACAGGGCCTCTTACACTGAAGCTTTCTTT.

This clone was counted a single time. The chain combines TRBV14 with TRBJ1-5; D is perhaps TRBD1 (5 bases). The V gene's germline CDR1 is SGHDN and CDR2 FVKESK. With 1 base removed from V and 2 bases from J, the gap between germline ends came to 6 bases. The CDR3 runs 14 residues. The CDR3 DNA sequence: TGTGCCAGCAGCCAAGGGGGGGGCAATCAGCCCCAGCATTTT. It encodes CASSQGGGNQPQHF.

The chain recombines TRBV3-1 (or the pseudogene TRBV3-2) with TRBJ1-2; 7 bases line up with TRBD1. Looked up from germline, CDR1 is LGHDT and CDR2 is YNNKEL (reference sequence). The ends lost 0 bases at V and 8 bases at J; junction bases unmatched: 3. The CDR3 consists of 13 residues. In DNA form, the CDR3 reads TGTGCCAGCAGCCAAGATACAGGGGTGGGCTACACCTTC. Translation: CASSQDTGVGYTF.

This clone was counted a few times. The V gene is TRBV30, the J gene TRBJ2-5, with 11 bases aligning to TRBD2. The V segment lost 3 bases and the J segment 7 bases; nucleotides outside the gene matches: 10. Germline CDR1 reads GTSNPN; CDR2 reads SVGIG (reference sequence). The CDR3 has 15 amino acids. CDR3: CAWSAGTSGPGTQYF. CDR3 DNA: TGTGCCTGGAGCGCCGGGACTAGCGGCCCGGGGACCCAGTACTTC.

V and J are TRBV7-3 and TRBJ2-3; possible D gene TRBD2, 5 bases. V lost 2 bases, J lost 2 bases, and 11 bases lay in between. CDR1 SGHTA and CDR2 FQGTGA come from the germline V gene. This CDR3 spans 15 amino acids. The DNA of the CDR3 is TGTGCCAGCAGCTTAGGAGCGGATTCCACAGATACGCAGTATTTT. This sequence encodes CASSLGADSTDTQYF.

J is TRBJ2-2 and V is TRBV9; the match to TRBD1 covers 9 bases. This CDR3 is built from 18 residues. J lost 3 bases, V lost 3 bases, and 12 bases had no gene match. Germline V gene lookup returns CDR1 SGDLS and CDR2 YYNGEE. The CDR3 loop is CASSAGTGSIWDTGELFF. DNA for the CDR3: TGTGCCAGCAGCGCCGGGACAGGGTCTATTTGGGACACCGGGGAGCTGTTTTTT.

The chain recombines TRBV2 with TRBJ2-7; 7 positions agree with TRBD1. The germline V gene encodes CDR1 SNHLY and CDR2 FYNNEI. The trim removed 7 bases at V and 1 base at J, leaving 1 base unmatched. This CDR3 is 12 amino acids long. The CDR3 reads CASNRGSYEQYF. The CDR3 DNA sequence: TGTGCCAGCAACAGGGGTTCCTACGAGCAGTACTTC.

The chain recombines TRBV6-6 with TRBJ2-5, with a weak D call TRBD1 (5 bases). The CDR3 covers 15 residues. From germline, CDR1 is MNHNY and CDR2 SVGAGI (reference sequence). Between the trimmed V and J ends, which lost 3 bases and 2 bases, there was a span of 13 bases. CDR3 sequence reads: CASSYGADGQETQYF. CDR3 bases: TGTGCCAGCAGTTATGGGGCAGATGGGCAAGAGACCCAGTACTTC.

This clone was seen only a few times. The chain has TRBV6-6 and TRBJ2-2, with D possibly TRBD1 on 6 matching bases. The V gene's germline CDR1 is MNHNY and CDR2 SVGAGI (reference sequence). This CDR3 comprises 14 residues. V was pared by 5 bases and J by 2 bases, with 9 bases between. DNA of the CDR3: TGTGCCAGCAGTCCCGGGACAAACACCGGGGAGCTGTTTTTT. This codes for CASSPGTNTGELFF.